This T cell receptor beta chain was sequenced during a study of monozygotic twins with inflammatory bowel disease. Study observations and caveats: The authors found no support for a single strong IBD-associated signal or clonotype. A reduction in TCRbeta diversity (inverse Simpson) was seen in IBD patients relative to healthy co-twins.

CDR1 is MNHEY and CDR2 is SVGAGI in the germline V gene. The length of the CDR3 is 15 residues. Researchers put TCRalpha and TCRbeta cDNA through two nested PCRs lasting roughly 15 and 9 cycles. From its re-call of the 5' RACE reads, TCRdb lists each CDR3 protein once, without DNA. The sample data list over 110,000 distinct CDR3 sequences. Donors each contributed one blood sample measuring less than 3 ml. In regard to this clonotype: Its antigen is currently unknown.

Sequencing input: blood. V and J are TRBV6-5 and TRBJ1-4; TCRdb's D call of TRBD1 is untestable without DNA. This TCR derives from a human donor with ulcerative colitis or Crohn's disease, or a healthy co-twin of an affected twin (not recorded which). CDR3 protein: CASSYPAGGDEKLFF.